This TCR beta chain was obtained from a study of T cell repertoires in cytomegalovirus infection. About the study: Both a matching HLA type and CMV infection were indicated by public TCR beta signatures. The study's findings and limits: Ex vivo, HLA-C-restricted CMV-specific TCR beta clonotypes prevailed over the rest of the response.

The V end was cut by 1 base, the J end by 3 bases, with 10 bases between. The CDR3 consists of 15 residues. Germline-derived CDR1 and CDR2 are SEHNR and FQNEAQ (reference sequence). With respect to this clonotype: Its antigen is not known.

TCRdb redid the calling of the reads with MiXCR, one entry per CDR3 protein. The sample comprises about 700,000 distinct CDR3 sequences, around 30% of which are singletons, and 15% to 20% rests with the top ten. The TCR was taken from a human donor in good health (CMV status not recorded). Some clones in this sample may be carry-over from other donors' samples. The sample was cultured PBMCs, taken from culture after CMV antigen stimulation. V is TRBV7-9 and J is TRBJ1-5, with D possibly matching TRBD1 (5 bases). CDR3 loop: CASSLGGHPNQPQHF. The CDR3 region has the DNA TGTGCCAGCAGCTTAGGCGGACACCCCAATCAGCCCCAGCATTTT. The variable domain in full, completed from reference TRBV7-9 and TRBJ1-5, reads DTGVSQNPRHKITKRGQNVTFRCDPISEHNRLYWYRQTLGQGPEFLTYFQNEAQLEKSRLLSDRFSAERPKGSFSTLEIQRTEQGDSAMYLCASSLGGHPNQPQHFGDGTRLSIL.